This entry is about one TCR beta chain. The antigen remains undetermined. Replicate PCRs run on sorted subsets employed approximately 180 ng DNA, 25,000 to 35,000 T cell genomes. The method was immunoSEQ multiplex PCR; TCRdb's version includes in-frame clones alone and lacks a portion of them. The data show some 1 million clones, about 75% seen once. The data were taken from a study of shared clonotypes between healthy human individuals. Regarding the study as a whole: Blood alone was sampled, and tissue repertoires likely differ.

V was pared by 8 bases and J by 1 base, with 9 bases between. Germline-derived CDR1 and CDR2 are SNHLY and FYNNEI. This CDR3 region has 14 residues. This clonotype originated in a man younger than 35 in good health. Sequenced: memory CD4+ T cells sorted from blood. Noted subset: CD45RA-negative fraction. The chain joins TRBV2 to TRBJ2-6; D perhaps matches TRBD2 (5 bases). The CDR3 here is CASGRESGANVLTF. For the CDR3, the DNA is TGTGCCAGCGGAAGGGAGTCTGGGGCCAACGTCCTGACTTTC. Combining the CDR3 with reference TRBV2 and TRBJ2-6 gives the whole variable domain EPEVTQTPSHQVTQMGQEVILRCVPISNHLYFYWYRQILGQKVEFLVSFYNNEISEKSEIFDDQFSVERPDGSNFTLKIRSTKLEDSAMYFCASGRESGANVLTFGAGSRLTVL.